The clone carrying this T cell receptor (beta chain) occurred many times. TCRdb reprocessed the reads with MiXCR, giving one entry per CDR3 protein. The sample has nearly 450,000 distinct CDR3 sequences, approximately 31% seen once. The record originates from a study of T cell repertoires in cytomegalovirus infection. The clonotype was recovered from a human donor in good health (CMV status not recorded). Some clones in this sample may be carry-over from other donors' samples. Sample: PBMCs.

The CDR3 DNA sequence: TGTGCCAGCAGCTTAGGGTTCGCGGGGGGCCCCCCCGGCACAGATACGCAGTATTTT. Translated: CASSLGFAGGPPGTDTQYF. The V and J genes are TRBV11-2 and TRBJ2-3; 8 bases align to TRBD2. There are 19 residues in the CDR3. Germline trimming cut 1 base from V and 1 base from J; bases unmatched to any gene: 13. Germline CDR1 is SGHAT and CDR2 is FQNNGV.